The 28 T cell receptor beta chains below come from one sample, sequenced in a study of T cell responses to AZD1222 COVID-19 vaccine. The repertoire was sequenced with immunoSEQ multiplex PCR; TCRdb's copy has only in-frame clones and lacks some. The table includes 75,000 to 90,000 clones, 89% detected once. Sequencing was performed on peripheral blood, taken on day 0 of AZD1222 vaccination. Receptors originate from an adult in good health.

The chain couples TRBV5-1 to TRBJ1-3; D gene ambiguous. CDR1 and CDR2 from the germline V gene are SGHRS and YFSETQ. V was pared by 10 bases and J by 1 base, with 6 bases between. CDR3 length equals 11 residues. The CDR3 spells CASGSGNTIYF. CDR3 DNA: TGCGCCTCGGGTTCTGGAAACACCATATATTTT.

CDR3 in amino acids: CASLIGGAGYTF. CDR3 in DNA: TGTGCCAGCCTCATAGGGGGGGCTGGCTACACCTTC. The V call is TRBV12-3 or TRBV12-4, the J call TRBJ1-2; the D gene is possibly TRBD1 (6 bases). CDR3 length: 12 amino acids. The V end was cut by 8 bases, the J end by 7 bases, with 14 bases between.

The gene calls are TRBV30 and TRBJ2-3; maybe TRBD2 (5 bases). Germline V gene sequence: CDR1 GTSNPN, CDR2 SVGIG (reference sequence). V was clipped by 4 bases and J by 6 bases, with 20 bases between them. The CDR3 is 15 residues long. CDR3 amino acids: CAWTSSAGWGDTQYF. CDR3 sequence (DNA): TGTGCCTGGACTAGTAGCGCGGGTTGGGGTGATACGCAGTATTTT. Full variable domain (outside the CDR3, taken from reference TRBV30 and TRBJ2-3): SQTIHQWPATLVQPVGSPLSLECTVEGTSNPNLYWYRQAAGRGLQLLFYSVGIGQISSEVPQNLSASRPQDRQFILSSKKLLLSDSGFYLCAWTSSAGWGDTQYFGPGTRLTVL.

This clone was counted only a few times. The CDR3 region has the DNA TGTGCCAGCAGTTCCCCCACAGGGACCAGCTCCTACAATGAGCAGTTCTTC. Its protein product is CASSSPTGTSSYNEQFF. The chain couples TRBV28 to TRBJ2-1; tentatively, D is TRBD1 (6 bases). The germline CDR1 and CDR2 sequences are MDHEN and SYDVKM. The CDR3 loop spans 17 amino acids. V gave up 4 bases and J gave up 0 bases, with 16 bases separating them.

This chain joins TRBV9 and TRBJ2-1; maybe TRBD2 (6 bases). Germline V CDR1 and CDR2: SGDLS, YYNGEE. This CDR3 has 18 residues. The V end was cut by 0 bases, the J end by 0 bases, with 16 bases between. The CDR3 reads CASSVGLGGGSSYNEQFF. The CDR3 DNA is TGTGCCAGCAGCGTAGGGCTGGGCGGAGGGAGCTCCTACAATGAGCAGTTCTTC. The entire variable domain, with the rest obtained from reference TRBV9 and TRBJ2-1, is as follows: DSGVTQTPKHLITATGQRVTLRCSPRSGDLSVYWYQQSLDQGLQFLIQYYNGEERAKGNILERFSAQQFPDLHSELNLSSLELGDSALYFCASSVGLGGGSSYNEQFFGPGTRLTVL.

In its sample, this clone was seen a few times. The junction departs from germline at one end; a sequencing error may be responsible. The CDR3 spells CASSPGLAGVIF. In DNA form, the CDR3 reads TGTGCCAGCAGCCCCGGACTGGCTGGAGTCATCTTC. The rearrangement joins TRBV5-4 to TRBJ2-1, with D perhaps matching TRBD2 (5 bases). The germline V gene has CDR1 SGHNT and CDR2 YYREEE (reference sequence). CDR3 length: 12 residues.

This chain joins TRBV12-1 and TRBJ1-1. TRBV12-1 is designated a pseudogene. The CDR3 length is 14 residues. CDR3 nucleotides: TGTGCCAGCAGGGACCCTGACGGTCACACTGAAGCTTTCTTT. This gives the protein CASRDPDGHTEAFF.

V gene TRBV24-1 combines with J gene TRBJ2-1, with 10 bases fitting TRBD2. V was clipped by 4 bases and J by 7 bases; unmatched bases: 6. Germline assignment: CDR1 KGHDR and CDR2 SFDVKD. The CDR3 length is 15 residues. CDR3 amino acids: CATSEASGSMNEQFF. The CDR3 region has the DNA TGTGCCACCAGTGAGGCTAGCGGGAGTATGAATGAGCAGTTCTTC.

The genes are TRBV21-1 and TRBJ1-1; no check of the table's D call, TRBD1, against the DNA was made. TRBV21-1 counts as a pseudogene. CDR3 length: 14 amino acids. The CDR3 DNA sequence: TGTGCCAGCAGCAAGGGGGCGCAAAGGGACGAAGCTTTCTTT. Protein: CASSKGAQRDEAFF.

This chain connects TRBV6-5 to TRBJ1-2, with D uncertain. This CDR3 is built from 15 residues. Germline lookup yields CDR1 MNHEY and CDR2 SVGAGI. V was cut by 7 bases and J by 0 bases, with 15 bases left in between. The CDR3 spells CASTSMAAPNYGYTF. The CDR3 DNA is TGTGCCAGCACTTCAATGGCAGCCCCTAACTATGGCTACACCTTC.

This CDR3 reads CASSLGPGGASETQYF. The CDR3 region has the DNA TGTGCCAGCAGCCTCGGTCCGGGGGGGGCATCAGAGACCCAGTACTTC. This chain connects TRBV7-2 to TRBJ2-5; 8 bases are shared with TRBD2. The CDR3 has 16 residues. The germline V gene has CDR1 SGHTA and CDR2 FQGNSA. V lost 5 bases and J lost 4; bases outside the gene matches: 12.

In DNA form, the CDR3 reads TGTGCCAGCAGCTTAGGACGAGCCGATCAGCCCCAGCATTTT. It translates to CASSLGRADQPQHF. This chain connects TRBV7-8 to TRBJ1-5; no clear D gene. Deletions cut 1 base from V and 5 bases from J, with 9 bases between. Germline loops: CDR1 SGHVS, CDR2 FQNEAQ. The CDR3 contains 14 residues.

The CDR3 spells CASSSAGQETQYF. CDR3 DNA sequence: TGTGCCAGCAGCTCCGCCGGGCAAGAGACCCAGTACTTC. The rearrangement uses TRBV13 and TRBJ2-5; D is unresolved. The CDR3 consists of 13 residues. CDR1 PRHDT and CDR2 FYEKMQ come from the germline V gene (reference sequence). Deletions cut 4 bases from V and 2 bases from J, with 8 bases between.

This clone showed up many times. The chain recombines TRBV30 with TRBJ1-1; D is perhaps TRBD1 (5 bases). CDR3 length: 13 residues. Trimming took off 2 bases at V and 1 base at J, with 8 bases between the two ends. The germline gives CDR1 GTSNPN, CDR2 SVGIG (reference sequence). The CDR3 nucleotides are TGTGCCTGGAGTACAGGTAGGAACACTGAAGCTTTCTTT. As protein: CAWSTGRNTEAFF. Looking up the rest from reference TRBV30 and TRBJ1-1 gives the full variable domain: SQTIHQWPATLVQPVGSPLSLECTVEGTSNPNLYWYRQAAGRGLQLLFYSVGIGQISSEVPQNLSASRPQDRQFILSSKKLLLSDSGFYLCAWSTGRNTEAFFGQGTRLTVV.

This clone was recorded once. The rearrangement uses TRBV2 and TRBJ1-1; D might be TRBD1 (6 bases). The V and J ends lost 5 bases and 1 base respectively, with 14 bases between them. The CDR3 consists of 15 residues. Germline V gene data show CDR1 as SNHLY and CDR2 as FYNNEI. CDR3 protein: CASSTQLGANTEAFF. The CDR3 DNA reads as TGTGCCAGCAGTACCCAACTGGGGGCGAACACTGAAGCTTTCTTT. Drawing the rest from reference TRBV2 and TRBJ1-1, the complete variable domain is EPEVTQTPSHQVTQMGQEVILRCVPISNHLYFYWYRQILGQKVEFLVSFYNNEISEKSEIFDDQFSVERPDGSNFTLKIRSTKLEDSAMYFCASSTQLGANTEAFFGQGTRLTVV.

The V and J genes are TRBV30 and TRBJ1-1; maybe TRBD1 (5 bases). Germline V gene sequence: CDR1 GTSNPN, CDR2 SVGIG (reference sequence). The CDR3 covers 12 residues. Trimming took off 0 bases at V and 6 bases at J, with 8 bases between the two ends. CDR3 residues: CAWSVGAPEAFF. Here the CDR3 DNA reads TGTGCCTGGAGTGTAGGGGCCCCTGAAGCTTTCTTT. Variable domain in full (rest from reference TRBV30 and TRBJ1-1): SQTIHQWPATLVQPVGSPLSLECTVEGTSNPNLYWYRQAAGRGLQLLFYSVGIGQISSEVPQNLSASRPQDRQFILSSKKLLLSDSGFYLCAWSVGAPEAFFGQGTRLTVV.

This chain links TRBV27 with TRBJ2-1; 15 nucleotides agree with TRBD2. CDR3 length: 17 amino acids. V dropped 3 bases and J dropped 8; count of bases not matched to a gene: 8. Germline CDR1 MNHEY, CDR2 SMNVEV (reference sequence). The CDR3 spells CASSFFGLAGGNDEQFF. The CDR3 bases are TGTGCCAGCAGTTTTTTCGGACTAGCGGGGGGGAACGATGAGCAGTTCTTC.

The chain carries TRBV9 and TRBJ1-2; tentative D call: TRBD1 (5 bases). V shed 3 bases and J shed 4 bases, with 13 bases lying between them. Germline CDR1 reads SGDLS; CDR2 reads YYNGEE. This CDR3 is 14 amino acids long. The CDR3: CASSASGTAYGYTF. The CDR3 DNA reads as TGTGCCAGCAGCGCAAGCGGGACGGCCTATGGCTACACCTTC.

The chain links TRBV6-1 to TRBJ2-7; 11 bases line up with TRBD1. Germline CDR1 MNHNS, CDR2 SASEGT. V was pared by 0 bases and J by 1 base, with 8 bases of the junction left unmatched. The CDR3 runs to 18 residues. The CDR3 is CASSEAGQGVSSSYEQYF. The CDR3 DNA sequence: TGTGCCAGCAGTGAAGCGGGACAGGGGGTTTCAAGTTCCTACGAGCAGTACTTC.

The chain has TRBV7-6 and TRBJ2-2; 15 nucleotides align to TRBD2. Germline assignment: CDR1 SGHVS and CDR2 FNYEAQ. The ends lost 0 bases at V and 7 bases at J; junction bases unmatched: 6. This CDR3 has 18 residues. CDR3 region: CASSLAEGLAGGRGELFF. The CDR3 region has the DNA TGTGCCAGCAGCTTAGCGGAAGGACTAGCGGGAGGGCGCGGGGAGCTGTTTTTT.

The gene calls are TRBV5-1 and TRBJ2-7; D remains unclear. The germline V gene encodes CDR1 SGHRS and CDR2 YFSETQ. The V end lost 0 bases, the J end lost 7 bases, and 8 bases lay between the germline ends. There are 12 residues in the CDR3. The CDR3: CASSLVGREQYF. Here the CDR3 DNA reads TGCGCCAGCAGCTTGGTGGGTCGGGAGCAGTACTTC. The full variable domain, completed using reference TRBV5-1 and TRBJ2-7, is KAGVTQTPRYLIKTRGQQVTLSCSPISGHRSVSWYQQTPGQGLQFLFEYFSETQRNKGNFPGRFSGRQFSNSRSEMNVSTLELGDSALYLCASSLVGREQYFGPGTRLTVT.

This chain joins TRBV11-2 and TRBJ2-1, with 9 bases fitting TRBD1. CDR3 length: 14 residues. CDR1 is SGHAT and CDR2 is FQNNGV in the germline V gene. The V gene end was trimmed by 4 bases and the J gene end by 8 bases; junction bases not matched to a gene: 6. CDR3 nucleotides: TGTGCCAGCAGCTACGGACAGGGGAGGCATGAGCAGTTCTTC. Translating gives CASSYGQGRHEQFF.

This clone was counted a few times. The chain couples TRBV15 to TRBJ2-6; tentatively, D is TRBD2 (5 bases). Trimming took off 5 bases at V and 1 base at J, with 9 bases between the two ends. CDR3 length: 15 residues. Germline CDR1 reads LNHNV; CDR2 reads YYDKDF (reference sequence). CDR3: CATSGELSGANVLTF. Here the CDR3 DNA reads TGTGCCACCAGCGGGGAGCTTTCTGGGGCCAACGTCCTGACTTTC.

CDR3 bases: TGCACCAGCAGCAGACGGAGCAGGATCTACGAGCAGTACTTC. Protein sequence: CTSSRRSRIYEQYF. This chain links TRBV1 with TRBJ2-7. TRBV1 is given as a pseudogene. CDR3 size: 14 residues.

The J gene is TRBJ1-2, the V gene TRBV4-3; tentatively, D is TRBD1 (6 bases). Germline V gene lookup returns CDR1 LGHNA and CDR2 YSLEER. The CDR3 is made up of 14 amino acids. With 4 bases removed from V and 8 bases from J, the gap between germline ends came to 17 bases. The CDR3 region is CASSLTTGAGGYTF. CDR3 sequence (DNA): TGCGCCAGCAGCCTCACAACGGGGGCAGGGGGCTACACCTTC.

This chain uses TRBV5-5 with TRBJ1-6; D not certain. V was clipped by 2 bases and J by 3 bases, with 9 bases between them. The CDR3 consists of 15 residues. Germline assignment: CDR1 SGHKS and CDR2 YYEKEE (reference sequence). The CDR3 is CASSFNGDYNSPLHF. The CDR3 nucleotides read TGTGCCAGCAGCTTTAACGGCGACTATAATTCACCCCTCCACTTT.

The gene calls are TRBV7-3 and TRBJ2-1, with 9 bases fitting TRBD2. The germline gives CDR1 SGHTA, CDR2 FQGTGA. V trimming: 2 bases; J trimming: 13 bases; junction bases outside the gene matches: 12. The CDR3 contains 15 residues. The CDR3 here is CASSLSRGGPGEQFF. In DNA, the CDR3 is TGTGCCAGCAGCTTATCGCGGGGGGGCCCAGGCGAACAGTTCTTC.

The J gene is TRBJ2-7, the V gene TRBV19; weak D call: TRBD2 (7 bases). The CDR3 is 16 amino acids. The germline gives CDR1 LNHDA, CDR2 SQIVND (reference sequence). Trimming took off 3 bases at V and 4 bases at J, with 19 bases between the two ends. Here the CDR3 reads CASSIQLAEGGYEQYF. In DNA, the CDR3 is TGTGCCAGTAGTATCCAGCTAGCGGAGGGGGGTTACGAGCAGTACTTC.